The entry below describes one TCR beta chain. Its antigen is currently unknown. These data originate in a study of response to subunit inactivated influenza vaccine. TCRdb itself ran the RT-PCR reads through MiXCR, one entry per CDR3 protein. The table lists about 520,000 distinct CDR3 sequences, roughly 23% of them singletons. Germline V gives CDR1 LNHDA, CDR2 SQIVND (reference sequence). This CDR3 spans 13 amino acids. V lost 4 bases, J lost 2 bases, and 9 bases lay in between. Study-wide results and limits: It was the authors' suggestion that each seasonal influenza vaccination recruits few new T cells.

V and J are TRBV19 and TRBJ2-7; maybe TRBD1 (5 bases). This sequence was found in a man between 50 and 59 years old who received an inactivated influenza vaccine. Sequenced material: CD4+ T cells sorted from PBMCs, taken 5 days after vaccination. CDR3 nucleotides: TGTGCCAGTAGTACGACAGTAACCTACGAGCAGTACTTC. It encodes CASSTTVTYEQYF.